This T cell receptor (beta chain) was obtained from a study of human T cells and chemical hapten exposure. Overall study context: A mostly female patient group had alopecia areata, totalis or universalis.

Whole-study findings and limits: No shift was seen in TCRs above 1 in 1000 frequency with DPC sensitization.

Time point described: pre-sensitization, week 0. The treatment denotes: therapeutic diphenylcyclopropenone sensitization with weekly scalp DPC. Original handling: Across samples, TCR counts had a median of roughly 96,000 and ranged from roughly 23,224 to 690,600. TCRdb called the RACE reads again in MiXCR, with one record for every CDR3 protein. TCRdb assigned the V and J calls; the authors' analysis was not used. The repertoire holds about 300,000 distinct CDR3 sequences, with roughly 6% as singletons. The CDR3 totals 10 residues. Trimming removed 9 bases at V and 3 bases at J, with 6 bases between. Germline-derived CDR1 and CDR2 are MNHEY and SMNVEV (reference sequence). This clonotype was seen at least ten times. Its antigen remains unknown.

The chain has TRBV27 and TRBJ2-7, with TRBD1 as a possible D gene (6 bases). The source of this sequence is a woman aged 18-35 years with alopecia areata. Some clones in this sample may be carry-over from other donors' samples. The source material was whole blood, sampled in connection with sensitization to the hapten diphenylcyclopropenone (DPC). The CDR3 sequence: CARGGYEQYF. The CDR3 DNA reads TGTGCCAGAGGGGGCTACGAGCAGTACTTC.